The rows below give T cell receptor beta chains drawn from one sample of a study of T cells expressing NK-cell markers. Using the 5' RACE reads, TCRdb records one entry per CDR3 protein without DNA. The ten top clones account for around 11%, within a sample of about 390,000 distinct CDR3 sequences. Sequenced input: blood T cells: a sorted CD56 or NKG2C T cell subset, CD4+ or CD8+ T cells, or bulk PBMC T cells (not recorded which). These TCRs come from a woman in her forties or fifties in good health. CDR3s include the opening cysteine and the closing phenylalanine or tryptophan. The size of a clone is reported for some rows only, either as once, few or many, or as a class for expanded clones.

CDR3: CASSLEGGSRETQYF
size: -
J: TRBJ2-5
V: TRBV5-1

CDR3: CASKVRAGDYEQYF
size: -
J: TRBJ2-7
V: TRBV27

CDR3: CASSVAGGVNTGELFF
size: -
J: TRBJ2-2
V: TRBV9

CDR3: CASSAPGLGSNEQFF
size: -
J: TRBJ2-1
V: TRBV9

CDR3: CASSERVKNSGELFF
size: -
J: TRBJ2-2
V: TRBV10-2

CDR3: CASSYSTTGTGVTEAFF
size: -
J: TRBJ1-1
V: TRBV6-5

CDR3: CSAGGSLDIQYF
size: -
J: TRBJ2-4
V: TRBV29-1

CDR3: CSVDSFTGELFF
size: -
J: TRBJ2-2
V: TRBV29-1

CDR3: CASSREIGEQFF
size: -
J: TRBJ2-1
V: TRBV12-3/TRBV12-4

CDR3: CAISESSGSGQSLDTQYF
size: -
J: TRBJ2-3
V: TRBV10-3

CDR3: CASSESGHHGYTF
size: -
J: TRBJ1-2
V: TRBV5-1

CDR3: CASSYGQGAGYGYTF
size: -
J: TRBJ1-2
V: TRBV28

CDR3: CASSFNRGSNTEAFF
size: -
J: TRBJ1-1
V: TRBV5-1

CDR3: CASSQVSAWADTEAFF
size: -
J: TRBJ1-1
V: TRBV4-1

CDR3: CASSWAGNEQFF
size: -
J: TRBJ2-1
V: TRBV7-2

CDR3: CATSDPGGDLALDTQYF
size: -
J: TRBJ2-3
V: TRBV24-1

CDR3: CASDDRVGPRSYNEQFF
size: -
J: TRBJ2-1
V: TRBV5-1

CDR3: CASSLPGTSGRRRNEQFF
size: -
J: TRBJ2-1
V: TRBV19

CDR3: CASSPGQGPYNEQFF
size: -
J: TRBJ2-1
V: TRBV5-5

CDR3: CASSPYGGLRDTQYF
size: -
J: TRBJ2-3
V: TRBV12-3/TRBV12-4

CDR3: CASSLGPGGTGALNQPQHF
size: -
J: TRBJ1-5
V: TRBV5-1

CDR3: CASSQPGLRGDTQYF
size: -
J: TRBJ2-3
V: TRBV3-1

CDR3: CSARYLTGLNTEAFF
size: -
J: TRBJ1-1
V: TRBV20-1

CDR3: CASSTPGTSGRIRETQYF
size: -
J: TRBJ2-5
V: TRBV7-2

CDR3: CASRRAGTSTDTQYF
size: -
J: TRBJ2-3
V: TRBV2

CDR3: CASSVQGEQYF
size: -
J: TRBJ2-7
V: TRBV5-1

CDR3: CAIATGTGETQYF
size: -
J: TRBJ2-5
V: TRBV10-3

CDR3: CTPKAYNEQFF
size: medium-sized
J: TRBJ2-1
V: TRBV20-1

CDR3: CSAKDLRGLSGYTF
size: -
J: TRBJ1-2
V: TRBV20-1

CDR3: CASSPNTGKETQYF
size: -
J: TRBJ2-5
V: TRBV18

CDR3: CASSRTSAEGDTQYF
size: -
J: TRBJ2-3
V: TRBV5-1

CDR3: CASSSWGQEKLFF
size: -
J: TRBJ1-4
V: TRBV12-3/TRBV12-4

CDR3: CASSLELGAEAFF
size: -
J: TRBJ1-1
V: TRBV7-2

CDR3: CASSPGQQETQYF
size: -
J: TRBJ2-5
V: TRBV18

CDR3: CASSYRSWGGTGGVEQYF
size: -
J: TRBJ2-7
V: TRBV6-1

CDR3: CASSYSREGGYGYTF
size: -
J: TRBJ1-2
V: TRBV6-5

CDR3: CASSQGTGGNQPQHF
size: -
J: TRBJ1-5
V: TRBV14

CDR3: CSARDQGSNTGELFF
size: -
J: TRBJ2-2
V: TRBV20-1

CDR3: CASRQRDINQPQHF
size: -
J: TRBJ1-5
V: TRBV6-6

CDR3: CASSLELAGGGELFF
size: -
J: TRBJ2-2
V: TRBV4-1

CDR3: CASSSSGRLSTDTQYF
size: -
J: TRBJ2-3
V: TRBV5-6

CDR3: CASSSPLTGVQETQYF
size: -
J: TRBJ2-5
V: TRBV4-1

CDR3: CSVGRGQYEQYF
size: -
J: TRBJ2-7
V: TRBV29-1

CDR3: CSVGRVQNTDTQYF
size: -
J: TRBJ2-3
V: TRBV29-1

CDR3: CASSPGTLTDTQYF
size: -
J: TRBJ2-3
V: TRBV12-3/TRBV12-4

CDR3: CASSQGRLAGRSRRETQYF
size: -
J: TRBJ2-5
V: TRBV4-1

CDR3: CATSRGFRASTDTQYF
size: -
J: TRBJ2-3
V: TRBV15

CDR3: CASSPVLGALHF
size: -
J: TRBJ1-6
V: TRBV12-3/TRBV12-4

CDR3: CASSQFGLAGETQYF
size: -
J: TRBJ2-5
V: TRBV9

CDR3: CSATGTSGRAHGELFF
size: -
J: TRBJ2-2
V: TRBV29-1

CDR3: CASSLDLPSGSNEQFF
size: -
J: TRBJ2-1
V: TRBV11-2

CDR3: CSVTGTGVYGYTF
size: -
J: TRBJ1-2
V: TRBV29-1

CDR3: CASSQGTSGYEQYF
size: -
J: TRBJ2-7
V: TRBV12-3/TRBV12-4

CDR3: CASSLTSGRAYNEQFF
size: -
J: TRBJ2-1
V: TRBV11-1

CDR3: CASSYYGSSNEQFF
size: -
J: TRBJ2-1
V: TRBV6-5

CDR3: CASSYFGSGRSYEQYF
size: -
J: TRBJ2-7
V: TRBV6-5

CDR3: CASSPPGGLNTGELFF
size: -
J: TRBJ2-2
V: TRBV18

CDR3: CASSAGTSDLYEQYF
size: -
J: TRBJ2-7
V: TRBV9

CDR3: CSASRGNGGYTF
size: -
J: TRBJ1-2
V: TRBV20-1